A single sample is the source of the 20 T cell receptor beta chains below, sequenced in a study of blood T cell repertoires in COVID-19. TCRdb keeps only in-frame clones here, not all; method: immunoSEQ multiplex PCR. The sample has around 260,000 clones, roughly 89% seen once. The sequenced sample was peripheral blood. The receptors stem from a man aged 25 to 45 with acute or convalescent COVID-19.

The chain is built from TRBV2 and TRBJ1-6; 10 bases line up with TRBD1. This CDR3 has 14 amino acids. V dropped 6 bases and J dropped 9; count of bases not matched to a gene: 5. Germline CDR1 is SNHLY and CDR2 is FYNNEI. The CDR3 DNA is TGTGCCAGCAGCGAGACAGGGGGCCTTTCACCCCTCCACTTT. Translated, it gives CASSETGGLSPLHF.

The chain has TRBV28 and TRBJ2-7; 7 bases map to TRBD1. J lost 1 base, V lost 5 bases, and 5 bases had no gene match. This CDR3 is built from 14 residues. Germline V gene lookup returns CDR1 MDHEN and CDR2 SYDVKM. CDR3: CASSGTDLSYEQYF. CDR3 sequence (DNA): TGTGCCAGCAGTGGGACAGACTTGTCCTACGAGCAGTACTTC.

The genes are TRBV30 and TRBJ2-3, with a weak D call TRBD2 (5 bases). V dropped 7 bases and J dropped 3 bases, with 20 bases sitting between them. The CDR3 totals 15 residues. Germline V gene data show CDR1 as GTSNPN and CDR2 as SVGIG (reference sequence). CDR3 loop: CASSSGSGNTDTQYF. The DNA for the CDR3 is TGTGCCTCCTCGTCGGGGTCAGGTAATACAGATACGCAGTATTTT.

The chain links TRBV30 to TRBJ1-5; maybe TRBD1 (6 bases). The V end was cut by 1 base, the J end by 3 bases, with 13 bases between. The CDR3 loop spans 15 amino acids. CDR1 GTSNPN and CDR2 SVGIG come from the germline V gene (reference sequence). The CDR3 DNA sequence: TGTGCCTGGAGTGAGGGGGTCTCGGCCAATCAGCCCCAGCATTTT. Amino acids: CAWSEGVSANQPQHF.

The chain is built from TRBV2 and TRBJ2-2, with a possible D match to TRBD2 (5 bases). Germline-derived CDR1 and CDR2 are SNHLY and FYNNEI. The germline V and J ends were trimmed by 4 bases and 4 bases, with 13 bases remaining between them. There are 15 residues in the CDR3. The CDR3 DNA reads TGTGCCAGCAGTGTGGAACGCGGGCCCACCGGGGAGCTGTTTTTT. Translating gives CASSVERGPTGELFF. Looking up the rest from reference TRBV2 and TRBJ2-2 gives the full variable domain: EPEVTQTPSHQVTQMGQEVILRCVPISNHLYFYWYRQILGQKVEFLVSFYNNEISEKSEIFDDQFSVERPDGSNFTLKIRSTKLEDSAMYFCASSVERGPTGELFFGEGSRLTVL.

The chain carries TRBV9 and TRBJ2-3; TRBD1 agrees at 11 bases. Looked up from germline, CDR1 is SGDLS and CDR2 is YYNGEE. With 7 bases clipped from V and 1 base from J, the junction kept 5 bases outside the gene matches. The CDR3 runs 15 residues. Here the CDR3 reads CASGGQGARTDTQYF. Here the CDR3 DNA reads TGTGCCAGCGGAGGACAGGGGGCGCGCACAGATACGCAGTATTTT.

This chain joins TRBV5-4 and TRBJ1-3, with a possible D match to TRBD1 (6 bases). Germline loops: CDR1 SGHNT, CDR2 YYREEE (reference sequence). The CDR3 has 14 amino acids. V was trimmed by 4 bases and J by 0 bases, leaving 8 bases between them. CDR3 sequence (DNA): TGTGCCAGCAGCCAGACAGGCTCTGGAAACACCATATATTTT. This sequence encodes CASSQTGSGNTIYF.

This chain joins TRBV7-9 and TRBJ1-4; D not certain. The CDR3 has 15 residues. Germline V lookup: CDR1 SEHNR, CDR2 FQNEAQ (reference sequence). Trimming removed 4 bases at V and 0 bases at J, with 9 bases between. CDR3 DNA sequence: TGTGCCAGCAGCTCCGACGGGGCAACTAATGAAAAACTGTTTTTT. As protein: CASSSDGATNEKLFF. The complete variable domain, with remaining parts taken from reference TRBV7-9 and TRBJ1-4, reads DTGVSQNPRHKITKRGQNVTFRCDPISEHNRLYWYRQTLGQGPEFLTYFQNEAQLEKSRLLSDRFSAERPKGSFSTLEIQRTEQGDSAMYLCASSSDGATNEKLFFGSGTQLSVL.

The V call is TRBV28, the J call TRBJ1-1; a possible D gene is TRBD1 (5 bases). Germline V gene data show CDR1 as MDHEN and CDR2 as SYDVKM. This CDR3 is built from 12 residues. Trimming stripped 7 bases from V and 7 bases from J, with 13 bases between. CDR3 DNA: TGTGCCAGCAAGGGGACTGCTAGTGAAGCTTTCTTT. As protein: CASKGTASEAFF.

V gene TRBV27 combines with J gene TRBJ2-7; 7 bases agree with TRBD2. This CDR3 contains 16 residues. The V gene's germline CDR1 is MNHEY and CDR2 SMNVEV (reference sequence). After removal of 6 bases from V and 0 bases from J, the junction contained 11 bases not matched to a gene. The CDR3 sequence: CASRKASGRSSYEQYF. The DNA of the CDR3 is TGTGCCAGCAGAAAAGCTAGCGGAAGAAGCTCCTACGAGCAGTACTTC.

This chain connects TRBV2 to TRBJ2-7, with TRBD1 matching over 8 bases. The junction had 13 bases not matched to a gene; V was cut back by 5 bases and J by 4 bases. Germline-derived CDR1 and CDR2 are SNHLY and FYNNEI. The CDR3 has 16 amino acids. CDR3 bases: TGTGCCAGCAGTAACCCTTCGGACAGGGTTGAGTACGAGCAGTACTTC. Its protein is CASSNPSDRVEYEQYF.

Here the CDR3 reads CASSYSTQGLSTEAFF. CDR3 bases: TGTGCCAGCAGTTACTCGACTCAGGGTTTATCCACTGAAGCTTTCTTT. The chain recombines TRBV6-5 with TRBJ1-1; D might be TRBD1 (5 bases). V gave up 0 bases and J gave up 4 bases, with 15 bases separating them. The CDR3 spans 16 residues. Germline V gives CDR1 MNHEY, CDR2 SVGAGI.

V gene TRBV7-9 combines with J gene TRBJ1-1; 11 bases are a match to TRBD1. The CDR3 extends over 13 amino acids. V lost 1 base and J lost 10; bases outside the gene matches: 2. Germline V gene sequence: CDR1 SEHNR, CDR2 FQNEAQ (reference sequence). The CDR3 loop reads CASSLDGTGGAFF. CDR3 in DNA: TGTGCCAGCAGCTTAGACGGGACAGGGGGAGCTTTCTTT. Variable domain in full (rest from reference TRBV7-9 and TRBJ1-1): DTGVSQNPRHKITKRGQNVTFRCDPISEHNRLYWYRQTLGQGPEFLTYFQNEAQLEKSRLLSDRFSAERPKGSFSTLEIQRTEQGDSAMYLCASSLDGTGGAFFGQGTRLTVV.

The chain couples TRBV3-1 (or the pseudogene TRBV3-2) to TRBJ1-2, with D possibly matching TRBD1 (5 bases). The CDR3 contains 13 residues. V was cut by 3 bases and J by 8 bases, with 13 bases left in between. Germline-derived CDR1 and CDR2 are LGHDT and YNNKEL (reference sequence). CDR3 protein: CASSQKGRDGYTF. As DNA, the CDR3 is TGTGCCAGCAGCCAGAAGGGGCGCGACGGCTACACCTTC.

In DNA, the CDR3 is TGTGCCAGTAGTATAGAGGGCACAGGGCCATACCAGCCCCAGCATTTT. Protein sequence: CASSIEGTGPYQPQHF. The V and J genes are TRBV19 and TRBJ1-5, with D perhaps matching TRBD1 (6 bases). Trimming pared 0 bases from V and 7 bases from J, leaving 16 bases between. The length of the CDR3 is 16 residues. The germline gives CDR1 LNHDA, CDR2 SQIVND (reference sequence). Variable domain in full (rest from reference TRBV19 and TRBJ1-5): DGGITQSPKYLFRKEGQNVTLSCEQNLNHDAMYWYRQDPGQGLRLIYYSQIVNDFQKGDIAEGYSVSREKKESFPLTVTSAQKNPTAFYLCASSIEGTGPYQPQHFGDGTRLSIL.

The CDR3 DNA follows: TGTGCCTGGAGTGCCTGGGACTCCTCCTACAATGAGCAGTTCTTC. Its protein is CAWSAWDSSYNEQFF. V is TRBV30 and J is TRBJ2-1, with a tentative D call TRBD2 (6 bases). This CDR3 region has 15 residues. V dropped 1 base and J dropped 0 bases, with 10 bases sitting between them. Germline loops: CDR1 GTSNPN, CDR2 SVGIG (reference sequence). The full variable domain, rest sourced from reference TRBV30 and TRBJ2-1, is SQTIHQWPATLVQPVGSPLSLECTVEGTSNPNLYWYRQAAGRGLQLLFYSVGIGQISSEVPQNLSASRPQDRQFILSSKKLLLSDSGFYLCAWSAWDSSYNEQFFGPGTRLTVL.

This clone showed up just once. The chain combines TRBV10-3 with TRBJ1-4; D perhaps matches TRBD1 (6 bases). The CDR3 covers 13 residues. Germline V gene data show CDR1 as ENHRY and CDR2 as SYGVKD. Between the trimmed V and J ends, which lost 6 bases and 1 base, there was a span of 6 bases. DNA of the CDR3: TGTGCCATCAGCAGGGGAACTAATGAAAAACTGTTTTTT. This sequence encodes CAISRGTNEKLFF.

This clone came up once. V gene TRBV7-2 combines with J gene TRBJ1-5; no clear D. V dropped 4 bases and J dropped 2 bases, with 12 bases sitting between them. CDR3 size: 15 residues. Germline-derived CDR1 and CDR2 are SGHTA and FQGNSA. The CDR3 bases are TGTGCCAGCAGCTCCGACGGGTTGGGCAATCAGCCCCAGCATTTT. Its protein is CASSSDGLGNQPQHF.

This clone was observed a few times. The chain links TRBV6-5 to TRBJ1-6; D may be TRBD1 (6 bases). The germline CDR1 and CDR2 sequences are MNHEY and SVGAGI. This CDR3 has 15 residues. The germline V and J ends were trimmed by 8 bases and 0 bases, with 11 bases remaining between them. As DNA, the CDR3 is TGTGCCAGCCTGACAGGACCCTCCTATAATTCACCCCTCCACTTT. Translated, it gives CASLTGPSYNSPLHF.

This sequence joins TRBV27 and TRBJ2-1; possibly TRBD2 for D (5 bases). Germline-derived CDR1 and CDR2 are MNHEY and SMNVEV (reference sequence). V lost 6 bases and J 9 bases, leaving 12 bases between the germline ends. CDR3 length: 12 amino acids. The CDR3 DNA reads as TGTGCCAGCAGCCCGGTCGGGATTGAGCAGTTCTTC. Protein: CASSPVGIEQFF.